This T cell receptor beta chain was sequenced during a study of T cell responses to AZD1222 COVID-19 vaccine. Study findings and constraints: Along spike, vaccine-associated CD4 TCRs were found throughout, with dominance at 160-218 and 743-854. The study reported that nearly half of spike-specific TCRs target unmutated variant regions. The breadth and depth of Spike-specific TCRs increased once two AZD1222 doses had been given.

Comment on this clone: The antigen is unknown.

Assay used: immunoSEQ multiplex PCR; TCRdb lists only in-frame clones, some missing. The table shows 150,000 to 180,000 clones, with around 90% occurring only once. CDR3 length equals 17 residues. The germline V gene encodes CDR1 SGHAT and CDR2 FQNNGV. The V gene lost 5 bases and the J gene lost 5 bases, with 25 bases spanning the gap. J is TRBJ2-7 and V is TRBV11-2; D might be TRBD2 (5 bases). The origin of this receptor is an adult in good health. The sample was peripheral blood, taken on day 0 of AZD1222 vaccination. The CDR3 DNA is TGTGCCAGCAGCGCCGGCCGAGCGGTGCTCACTCGGGACGAGCAGTACTTC. Translating it yields CASSAGRAVLTRDEQYF.